This passage covers 5 T cell receptor beta chains from one sample sequenced in a study of blood T cell repertoires in COVID-19. The repertoire was sequenced with immunoSEQ multiplex PCR; TCRdb's copy has only in-frame clones and lacks some. This table holds under 40,000 clones, 93% found once. The specimen sequenced was peripheral blood. These receptors all come from a human donor in a cohort sampled during active COVID-19.

The chain joins TRBV5-6 to TRBJ2-3, with 8 positions matching TRBD2. In germline, CDR1 is SGHDT, CDR2 YYEEEE. V trimming: 4 bases; J trimming: 1 base; junction bases outside the gene matches: 11. The CDR3 is made up of 17 amino acids. The CDR3 protein is CASSQTSGRTRTDTQYF. As DNA, the CDR3 is TGTGCCAGCAGCCAAACTAGCGGAAGGACTCGCACAGATACGCAGTATTTT. Filled out from reference TRBV5-6 and TRBJ2-3, the complete variable domain reads DAGVTQSPTHLIKTRGQQVTLRCSPKSGHDTVSWYQQALGQGPQFIFQYYEEEERQRGNFPDRFSGHQFPNYSSELNVNALLLGDSALYLCASSQTSGRTRTDTQYFGPGTRLTVL.

The chain uses TRBV27 and TRBJ2-1; 13 nucleotides match TRBD2. The CDR3 contains 18 residues. Looked up from germline, CDR1 is MNHEY and CDR2 is SMNVEV (reference sequence). Losses at the gene ends were 2 bases for V and 3 bases for J; bases not matched to a gene: 7. Here the CDR3 reads CASSLGTGLAGDYNEQFF. CDR3 bases: TGTGCCAGCAGTTTAGGGACCGGACTAGCGGGAGACTACAATGAGCAGTTCTTC.

The genes are TRBV24-1 and TRBJ1-5; D perhaps matches TRBD1 (5 bases). Deletions cut 9 bases from V and 2 bases from J, with 22 bases between. The CDR3 is 17 residues long. The germline V gene encodes CDR1 KGHDR and CDR2 SFDVKD. The CDR3 DNA reads as TGTGCCACCTTTTTTCGCGGGGGGAATCGGTGCAATCAGCCCCAGCATTTT. This translates into CATFFRGGNRCNQPQHF.

This chain joins TRBV2 and TRBJ2-5; maybe TRBD2 (6 bases). Germline values: CDR1 SNHLY, CDR2 FYNNEI. There are 16 residues in the CDR3. Trimming removed 1 base from V and 5 bases from J, with 17 bases in between. The CDR3 here is CASSEEEGKREETQYF. CDR3 DNA sequence: TGTGCCAGCAGTGAAGAGGAGGGCAAAAGAGAGGAGACCCAGTACTTC.

The rearrangement uses TRBV6-4 and TRBJ2-1; 11 nucleotides align to TRBD2. Germline assignment: CDR1 MRHNA and CDR2 SNTAGT. CDR3 size: 15 residues. With 4 bases clipped from V and 7 bases from J, the junction kept 6 bases outside the gene matches. CDR3 nucleotide sequence: TGTGCCAGCAGTGGCCGACTAGCGGGGTGGAATGAGCAGTTCTTC. Its translation is CASSGRLAGWNEQFF.